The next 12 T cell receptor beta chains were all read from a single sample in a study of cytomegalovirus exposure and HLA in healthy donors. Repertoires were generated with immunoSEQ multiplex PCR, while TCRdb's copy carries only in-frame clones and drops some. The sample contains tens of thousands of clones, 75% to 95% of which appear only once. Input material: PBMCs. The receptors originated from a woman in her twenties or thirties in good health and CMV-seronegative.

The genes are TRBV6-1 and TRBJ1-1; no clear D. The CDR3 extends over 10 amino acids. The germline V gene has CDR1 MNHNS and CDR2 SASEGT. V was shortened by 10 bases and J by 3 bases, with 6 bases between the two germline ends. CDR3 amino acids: CATTDTEAFF. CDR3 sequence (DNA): TGTGCCACCACGGACACTGAAGCTTTCTTT.

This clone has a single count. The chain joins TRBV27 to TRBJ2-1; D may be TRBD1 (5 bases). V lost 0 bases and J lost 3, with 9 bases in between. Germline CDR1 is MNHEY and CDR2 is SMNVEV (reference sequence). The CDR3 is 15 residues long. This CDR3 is CASSLSSGYYNEQFF. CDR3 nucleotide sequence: TGTGCCAGCAGTTTATCGTCAGGGTACTACAATGAGCAGTTCTTC.

CDR3 amino acids: CASSPGTGQATETQYF. In DNA form, the CDR3 reads TGTGCCAGCAGCCCAGGAACGGGACAGGCAACAGAGACCCAGTACTTC. The chain carries TRBV9 and TRBJ2-5, with TRBD1 matching 8 bases. V was clipped by 4 bases and J by 4 bases; unmatched bases: 12. Germline CDR1 reads SGDLS; CDR2 reads YYNGEE. This CDR3 has 16 amino acids.

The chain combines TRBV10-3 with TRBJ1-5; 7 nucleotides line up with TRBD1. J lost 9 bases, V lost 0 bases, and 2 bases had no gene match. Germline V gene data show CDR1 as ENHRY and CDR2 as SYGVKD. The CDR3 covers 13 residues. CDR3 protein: CAISESGQPPQHF. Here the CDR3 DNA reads TGTGCCATCAGTGAGTCGGGACAGCCGCCCCAGCATTTT.

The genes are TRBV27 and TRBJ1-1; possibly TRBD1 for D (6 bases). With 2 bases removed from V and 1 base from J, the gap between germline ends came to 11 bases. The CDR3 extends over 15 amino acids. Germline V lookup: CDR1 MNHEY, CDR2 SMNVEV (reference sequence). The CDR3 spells CASSLGGGTNTEAFF. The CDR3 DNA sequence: TGTGCCAGCAGTTTAGGTGGGGGCACGAACACTGAAGCTTTCTTT.

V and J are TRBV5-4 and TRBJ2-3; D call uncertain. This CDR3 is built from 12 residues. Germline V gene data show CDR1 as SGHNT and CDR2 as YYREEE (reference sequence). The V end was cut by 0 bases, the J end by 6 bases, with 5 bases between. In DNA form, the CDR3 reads TGTGCCAGCAGCTTGGACTTTGATACGCAGTATTTT. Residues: CASSLDFDTQYF.

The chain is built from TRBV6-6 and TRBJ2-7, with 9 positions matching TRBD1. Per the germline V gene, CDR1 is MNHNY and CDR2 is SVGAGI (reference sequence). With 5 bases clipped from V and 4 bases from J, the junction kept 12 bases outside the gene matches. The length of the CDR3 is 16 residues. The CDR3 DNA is TGTGCCAGCAGTACCCAATCGACAGGGGGGTCTTACGAGCAGTACTTC. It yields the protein CASSTQSTGGSYEQYF.

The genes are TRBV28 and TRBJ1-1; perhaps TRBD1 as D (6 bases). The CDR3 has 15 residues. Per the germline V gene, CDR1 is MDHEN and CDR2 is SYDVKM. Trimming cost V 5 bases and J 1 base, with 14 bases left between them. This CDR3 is CASSPASTGNTEAFF. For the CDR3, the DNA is TGTGCCAGCAGTCCCGCTTCGACAGGGAACACTGAAGCTTTCTTT.

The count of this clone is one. The DNA of the CDR3 is TGCGCCAGCAGTGAGTCGATGTCTCCCCGGGACAGGGAACTGAACACTGAAGCTTTCTTT. It specifies CASSESMSPRDRELNTEAFF. The chain couples TRBV10-1 to TRBJ1-1; 9 positions match TRBD1. This CDR3 contains 20 residues. Germline CDR1 WNHNN, CDR2 SYGVQD (reference sequence). V trimming: 0 bases; J trimming: 0 bases; junction bases outside the gene matches: 14.

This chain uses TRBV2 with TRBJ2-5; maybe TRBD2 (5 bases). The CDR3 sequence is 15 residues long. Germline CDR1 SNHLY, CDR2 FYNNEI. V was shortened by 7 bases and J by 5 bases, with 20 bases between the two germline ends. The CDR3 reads CASKTGNTALETQYF. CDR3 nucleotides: TGTGCCAGCAAAACGGGAAATACGGCTTTGGAGACCCAGTACTTC.

CDR3 loop: CASSINRKNTEAFF. The CDR3 coding sequence is TGTGCCAGTAGTATCAACAGAAAGAACACTGAAGCTTTCTTT. The V and J genes are TRBV19 and TRBJ1-1; no clear D gene. Trimming took 3 bases from V and 1 from J, leaving 9 bases between them. The CDR3 spans 14 residues. Germline CDR1 and CDR2: LNHDA and SQIVND (reference sequence).

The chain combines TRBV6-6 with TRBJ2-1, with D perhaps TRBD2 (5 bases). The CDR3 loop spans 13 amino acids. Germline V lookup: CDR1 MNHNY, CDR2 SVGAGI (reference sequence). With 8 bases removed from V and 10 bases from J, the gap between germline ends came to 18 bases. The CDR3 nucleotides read TGTGCCAGCCGAAACAGCGGAGTCTTAGAGCAGTTCTTC. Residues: CASRNSGVLEQFF.